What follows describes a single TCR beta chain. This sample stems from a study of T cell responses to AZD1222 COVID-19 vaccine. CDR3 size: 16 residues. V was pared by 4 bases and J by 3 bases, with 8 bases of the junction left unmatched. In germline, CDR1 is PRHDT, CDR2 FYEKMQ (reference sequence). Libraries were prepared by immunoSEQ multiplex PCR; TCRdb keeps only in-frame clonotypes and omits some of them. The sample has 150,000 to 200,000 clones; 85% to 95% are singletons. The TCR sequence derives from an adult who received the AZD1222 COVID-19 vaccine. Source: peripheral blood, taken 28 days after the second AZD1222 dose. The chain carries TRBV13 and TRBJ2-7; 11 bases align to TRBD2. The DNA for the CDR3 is TGTGCCAGCAGCTCACCACTGACTAGCGGGGACTACGAGCAGTACTTC. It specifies CASSSPLTSGDYEQYF.